Below are 32 T cell receptor beta chains sequenced from a single sample in a study of identical twins. TCRdb used MiXCR to reprocess the 5' RACE reads, holding one entry per CDR3 protein. The data contain roughly 710,000 distinct CDR3 sequences, around 6.1% of them singletons. Sequences were obtained from naive T cells sorted from blood. Receptors originate from a man aged 18 to 35 in good health.

This chain joins TRBV4-2 and TRBJ2-1; TRBD2 matches 12 bases. Germline CDR1 LGHNA, CDR2 YNFKEQ. The CDR3 consists of 16 residues. With 0 bases clipped from V and 9 bases from J, the junction kept 6 bases outside the gene matches. The CDR3 region has the DNA TGTGCCAGCAGCCAAGATCCTAGCGGGAGGGGTATTGAGCAGTTCTTC. This encodes CASSQDPSGRGIEQFF.

Many counts were recorded for this clonotype. The chain employs TRBV5-1 and TRBJ2-5; no definite D call. The germline CDR1 and CDR2 sequences are SGHRS and YFSETQ. V lost 0 bases to trimming and J lost 4 bases, with 10 bases between them. CDR3 size: 14 residues. CDR3 amino acids: CASSLASWSETQYF. CDR3 in DNA: TGCGCCAGCAGCTTGGCCAGTTGGTCAGAGACCCAGTACTTC.

This clonotype was counted only a few times. J is TRBJ2-4 and V is TRBV7-2, with TRBD2 matching over 10 bases. This CDR3 is built from 14 residues. Germline CDR1 and CDR2: SGHTA and FQGNSA. V gave up 5 bases and J gave up 8 bases; unmatched junction bases: 6. The CDR3 nucleotides read TGTGCCAGCAGCGTTAGCGGGAGGATAGACATTCAGTACTTC. Translation: CASSVSGRIDIQYF.

This clonotype was recorded a few times. The V gene is TRBV30, the J gene TRBJ2-1; D ambiguous. This CDR3 spans 14 amino acids. The germline gives CDR1 GTSNPN, CDR2 SVGIG (reference sequence). V lost 5 bases to trimming and J lost 0 bases, with 11 bases between them. The CDR3 sequence is CAWALTGSYNEQFF. In DNA, the CDR3 is TGTGCCTGGGCATTGACGGGCTCCTACAATGAGCAGTTCTTC.

A few counts support this clonotype. The chain joins TRBV19 to TRBJ2-1; TRBD2 might be the D (6 bases). V lost 11 bases, J lost 4 bases, and 18 bases lay in between. This CDR3 region has 14 residues. The germline CDR1 and CDR2 sequences are LNHDA and SQIVND (reference sequence). The chain's CDR3 is CASRTGTAYNEQFF. The CDR3 DNA follows: TGTGCCTCCCGGACCGGGACTGCATACAATGAGCAGTTCTTC.

This clonotype occurred many times. The chain has TRBV13 and TRBJ2-7, with D perhaps assigned TRBD1 or TRBD2 (5 bases each). This CDR3 region has 17 residues. V shed 5 bases and J shed 1 base, with 21 bases lying between them. Germline CDR1 PRHDT, CDR2 FYEKMQ (reference sequence). In nucleotides, the CDR3 is TGTGCCAGCAGCCTAGAGACACGGGGCCCCCATTCCTACGAGCAGTACTTC. Protein: CASSLETRGPHSYEQYF.

This clonotype was detected a few times. The chain joins TRBV9 to TRBJ2-1; TRBD1 might be the D (6 bases). The CDR3 totals 24 residues. V dropped 0 bases and J dropped 0 bases, with 34 bases sitting between them. Germline values: CDR1 SGDLS, CDR2 YYNGEE. The DNA of the CDR3 is TGTGCCAGCAGCGTAGGGCTAGCCGGACAGCCGGGCATAAAAAGAGAACTCTCCTACAATGAGCAGTTCTTC. It codes for CASSVGLAGQPGIKRELSYNEQFF.

This clonotype showed up many times. V usage is TRBV29-1 and J usage is TRBJ2-3; 7 bases are a match to TRBD2. CDR1 and CDR2 (germline): SQVTM, ANQGSEA. The CDR3 covers 15 residues. J lost 5 bases, V lost 5 bases, and 13 bases had no gene match. For the CDR3, the DNA is TGCAGCGTTTCGGGAGCGAGGAGCGGGGAAGATACGCAGTATTTT. It is translated as CSVSGARSGEDTQYF.

This clonotype was seen many times. The V and J genes are TRBV29-1 and TRBJ2-2; unclear D gene. CDR3 length equals 15 residues. Between the trimmed V and J ends, which lost 6 bases and 0 bases, there was a span of 14 bases. Looked up from germline, CDR1 is SQVTM and CDR2 is ANQGSEA. CDR3 sequence reads: CSVLGEKANTGELFF. The CDR3 coding sequence is TGCAGCGTGCTAGGAGAGAAGGCGAACACCGGGGAGCTGTTTTTT.

This clonotype showed up many times. The chain combines TRBV21-1 with TRBJ2-7. TRBV21-1 is a known pseudogene. The CDR3 has 13 amino acids. CDR3: CASSKAGLREQYV. The CDR3 bases are TGTGCCAGCAGCAAAGCAGGCCTCAGGGAGCAGTACGTC.

The V call is TRBV11-3, the J call TRBJ2-5, with TRBD2 matching over 7 bases. The CDR3 is made up of 16 amino acids. The germline gives CDR1 SGHNT, CDR2 YENEEA. Trimming took 0 bases from V and 1 from J; bases not matched to a gene: 5. As DNA, the CDR3 is TGTGCCAGCAGCTTAGAAGGGAGGGAAACCCAAGAGACCCAGTACTTC. It translates to CASSLEGRETQETQYF.

In regard to this clonotype: A much larger clone lies a single base off, so this may be a read error. J is TRBJ1-5 and V is TRBV20-1; no firm D call. CDR1 DFQATT and CDR2 SNEGSKA come from the germline V gene (reference sequence). V was cut by 5 bases and J by 0 bases, with 11 bases left in between. The CDR3 is 14 amino acids. CDR3 amino acids: CSALIGHSNQPQHF. CDR3 bases: TGCAGTGCTCTGATAGGGCATAGCAATCAGCCCCAGCATTTT.

V usage is TRBV11-2 and J usage is TRBJ2-3; D is ambiguous. The CDR3 has 13 amino acids. V was clipped by 1 base and J by 5 bases, with 7 bases between them. CDR1 and CDR2 from the germline V gene are SGHAT and FQNNGV. CDR3 sequence (DNA): TGTGCCAGCAGCTTAGGGCGGATAGATACGCAGTATTTT. Translation gives CASSLGRIDTQYF.

This clonotype appeared a few times. The rearrangement uses TRBV7-6 and TRBJ2-7; 9 nucleotides line up with TRBD2. Germline lookup yields CDR1 SGHVS and CDR2 FNYEAQ. This CDR3 has 15 residues. The ends lost 2 bases at V and 0 bases at J; junction bases unmatched: 2. CDR3 DNA sequence: TGTGCCAGCAGCTTAAATAGCGGGAGCTCCTACGAGCAGTACTTC. It is translated as CASSLNSGSSYEQYF.

V and J are TRBV30 and TRBJ2-1; D tentatively reads TRBD1 or TRBD2 (5 bases each). Trimming stripped 7 bases from V and 7 bases from J, with 17 bases between. The CDR3 is 13 amino acids. Germline assignment: CDR1 GTSNPN and CDR2 SVGIG (reference sequence). The CDR3 DNA sequence: TGTGCCTCCGGGACCCTAGTCGGTAATGAGCAGTTCTTC. Its translation is CASGTLVGNEQFF.

The chain recombines TRBV4-3 with TRBJ1-6, with 8 positions matching TRBD1. Germline CDR1 reads LGHNA; CDR2 reads YSLEER. The length of the CDR3 is 15 residues. V was clipped by 1 base and J by 7 bases; unmatched bases: 3. This chain's CDR3 is CASSQVRQGNSPLHF. In nucleotides, the CDR3 is TGCGCCAGCAGCCAAGTCCGACAGGGGAATTCACCCCTCCACTTT.

As regards this clonotype: The CDR3 end shows no conserved phenylalanine or tryptophan, and so a read error is likely. The chain links TRBV2 to TRBJ2-6; D ambiguous. The CDR3 length is 15 residues. The germline CDR1 and CDR2 sequences are SNHLY and FYNNEI. V was clipped by 10 bases and J by 1 base, with 14 bases between them. Here the CDR3 DNA reads TGTGCCATACGGACGGGCTTATCTGGGGCCAACGTCCTGACTTAC. Residues: CAIRTGLSGANVLTY.

This clonotype has at least ten counts. The V call is TRBV5-1, the J call TRBJ2-1; 7 nucleotides agree with TRBD2. Germline CDR1 reads SGHRS; CDR2 reads YFSETQ. The V gene end was trimmed by 4 bases and the J gene end by 15 bases; junction bases not matched to a gene: 7. CDR3 length: 11 residues. The CDR3 sequence is CASSRDYSMFF. CDR3 in DNA: TGCGCCAGCAGCCGGGACTACTCAATGTTCTTC. The variable domain in full, completed from reference TRBV5-1 and TRBJ2-1, reads KAGVTQTPRYLIKTRGQQVTLSCSPISGHRSVSWYQQTPGQGLQFLFEYFSETQRNKGNFPGRFSGRQFSNSRSEMNVSTLELGDSALYLCASSRDYSMFFGPGTRLTVL.

This rearrangement joins TRBV14 to TRBJ2-5; D is ambiguous. This CDR3 has 15 residues. Trimming removed 1 base at V and 5 bases at J, with 14 bases between. Germline V gives CDR1 SGHDN, CDR2 FVKESK. CDR3 coding DNA: TGTGCCAGCAGCCAAGCACGACCGCTCGGGGAGACCCAGTACTTC. It encodes CASSQARPLGETQYF.

This clonotype was seen a few times. The rearrangement links TRBV30 to TRBJ2-1, with 9 bases lining up with TRBD1. J was trimmed by 3 bases and V by 2 bases; bases with no gene match: 8. The germline V gene has CDR1 GTSNPN and CDR2 SVGIG (reference sequence). This CDR3 region has 16 residues. CDR3 sequence: CAWSTTGTGFYNEQFF. The CDR3 DNA is TGTGCCTGGAGTACAACCGGGACAGGGTTCTACAATGAGCAGTTCTTC.

The chain recombines TRBV30 with TRBJ2-1; D is undetermined. Trimming left V 3 bases short and J 5 bases short, with 17 bases between. The CDR3 extends over 15 amino acids. Germline V gene lookup returns CDR1 GTSNPN and CDR2 SVGIG (reference sequence). This CDR3 is CAWRPGTFPNNEQFF. Here the CDR3 DNA reads TGTGCCTGGAGGCCTGGTACTTTCCCCAACAATGAGCAGTTCTTC.

This clonotype was observed at least ten times. The DNA for the CDR3 is TGTGCCAGCAGCCCGTGGACTAGCGGGGCGGGTGAGACCCAGTACTTC. The encoded protein is CASSPWTSGAGETQYF. The chain recombines TRBV14 with TRBJ2-5; 12 bases align to TRBD2. With V trimmed by 4 bases and J by 5 bases, 8 bases remained unmatched. CDR3 length: 16 amino acids. From germline, CDR1 is SGHDN and CDR2 FVKESK. Together with reference TRBV14 and TRBJ2-5, the CDR3 gives the full variable domain: EAGVTQFPSHSVIEKGQTVTLRCDPISGHDNLYWYRRVMGKEIKFLLHFVKESKQDESGMPNNRFLAERTGGTYSTLKVQPAELEDSGVYFCASSPWTSGAGETQYFGPGTRLLVL.

This clonotype has ten or more counts. The CDR3, as DNA: TGCAGTGCTAGAGTTTCACTCAGCCATGGCAATGAGCAGTTCTTC. This gives the protein CSARVSLSHGNEQFF. V and J are TRBV20-1 and TRBJ2-1; D ambiguous. CDR1 is DFQATT, CDR2 SNEGSKA, per germline (reference sequence). The length of the CDR3 is 15 residues. Deletions cut 1 base from V and 6 bases from J, with 16 bases between.

A few counts support this clonotype. This chain connects TRBV4-1 to TRBJ2-1; maybe TRBD2 (5 bases). The CDR3 sequence is 17 residues long. The germline CDR1 and CDR2 sequences are MGHRA and YSYEKL. Trimming shortened V by 4 bases and J by 3 bases, and 19 bases separated the two germline ends. DNA of the CDR3: TGCGCCAGCAGCCTCACACTAGGACCTCGCGGCTACAATGAGCAGTTCTTC. Translating it yields CASSLTLGPRGYNEQFF.

The chain couples TRBV12-3 or TRBV12-4 to TRBJ2-3, with D unresolved. Trimming pared 5 bases from V and 4 bases from J, leaving 16 bases between. The CDR3 consists of 15 residues. The CDR3 bases are TGTGCCAGCAGTCTTCCCAACCTAGGACCAGATACGCAGTATTTT. This codes for CASSLPNLGPDTQYF.

The chain uses TRBV25-1 and TRBJ2-2, with 10 bases aligning to TRBD2. The ends lost 7 bases at V and 0 bases at J; junction bases unmatched: 11. The germline CDR1 and CDR2 sequences are MGHDK and SYGVNS. The CDR3 spans 18 residues. CDR3 loop: CASMSMRTSGSNTGELFF. The CDR3 DNA is TGTGCCAGCATGTCGATGCGGACTAGCGGATCGAACACCGGGGAGCTGTTTTTT.

The gene calls are TRBV10-3 and TRBJ2-7; 8 nucleotides align to TRBD1. The CDR3 totals 14 residues. Germline-derived CDR1 and CDR2 are ENHRY and SYGVKD. Germline trimming cut 2 bases from V and 6 bases from J; bases unmatched to any gene: 6. CDR3 coding DNA: TGTGCCATCAGTGAGGGGCAGGGGGCGGGCGAGCAGTACTTC. As protein: CAISEGQGAGEQYF.

This clonotype turned up a few times. This rearrangement joins TRBV12-3 or TRBV12-4 to TRBJ2-7; D remains ambiguous. V gave up 5 bases and J gave up 3 bases, with 14 bases separating them. The CDR3 is 14 residues long. The CDR3 reads CASSLGPNSYEQYF. DNA of the CDR3: TGTGCCAGCAGTCTCGGGCCTAACAGCTACGAGCAGTACTTC.

This clonotype appeared many times. The rearrangement uses TRBV29-1 and TRBJ2-5, with 9 bases fitting TRBD1. The junction had 3 bases not matched to a gene; V was cut back by 4 bases and J by 6 bases. Germline lookup yields CDR1 SQVTM and CDR2 ANQGSEA. The CDR3 runs to 12 residues. CDR3: CSVVGTGKTQYF. CDR3 nucleotide sequence: TGCAGCGTTGTGGGGACAGGGAAGACCCAGTACTTC.

Ten or more counts support this clonotype. The genes are TRBV12-3 or TRBV12-4 and TRBJ2-5; D gene ambiguous. The CDR3 has 15 residues. V was trimmed by 4 bases and J by 1 base, leaving 13 bases between them. CDR3 amino acids: CASSSYPLTQETQYF. The CDR3, as DNA: TGTGCCAGCAGTTCGTACCCCCTCACCCAAGAGACCCAGTACTTC.

Ten or more counts support this clonotype. This rearrangement joins TRBV7-9 to TRBJ1-4; TRBD1 matches 10 bases. Trimming cost V 2 bases and J 11 bases; bases outside gene matches: 8. CDR1 is SEHNR and CDR2 is FQNEAQ in the germline V gene (reference sequence). The CDR3 totals 15 residues. The CDR3 coding sequence is TGTGCCAGCAGCTTAAGCGGGACAGGGGAGCGGAAACTGTTTTTT. Translation gives CASSLSGTGERKLFF. Filled out from reference TRBV7-9 and TRBJ1-4, the complete variable domain reads DTGVSQNPRHKITKRGQNVTFRCDPISEHNRLYWYRQTLGQGPEFLTYFQNEAQLEKSRLLSDRFSAERPKGSFSTLEIQRTEQGDSAMYLCASSLSGTGERKLFFGSGTQLSVL.

This sequence joins TRBV6-2 or TRBV6-3 and TRBJ1-1; D might be TRBD1 (6 bases). Germline V CDR1 and CDR2: MNHEY, SVGEGT. The CDR3 extends over 16 amino acids. V was trimmed by 2 bases and J by 6 bases, leaving 19 bases between them. CDR3 region: CASSYPAGGRLAEAFF. The CDR3 nucleotides read TGTGCCAGCAGTTACCCGGCCGGGGGCCGGCTCGCTGAAGCTTTCTTT.